This T cell receptor (beta chain) was profiled in a study of T cells expressing NK-cell markers. TCRdb re-called the 5' RACE reads; every CDR3 protein appears as one record, without DNA. Its listing shows fewer than 400,000 distinct CDR3 sequences. With regard to this clonotype: Its antigen is undetermined.

The CDR3 runs to 14 residues. In germline, CDR1 is SGHNT, CDR2 YENEEA. Study-wide results and limits: The leading position in the CD3+CD56-NKG2C+ fraction of several donors also went to these clonotypes.

The chain joins TRBV11-3 to TRBJ2-3; TCRdb proposes TRBD1, but this gene call is untestable without DNA. The clonotype originates from a woman aged 45-65 years in good health. Sequencing used blood T cells: a sorted CD56 or NKG2C T cell subset, CD4+ or CD8+ T cells, or bulk PBMC T cells (not recorded which). The CDR3 loop is CASSAGLGADTQYF.